Shown below are 17 T cell receptor beta chains from a single sample sequenced in a study of yellow fever vaccine responses in identical twins. TCRdb processed the RT-PCR reads anew with MiXCR; each CDR3 protein has one entry. Of around 1,200 distinct CDR3 sequences listed, under 80% were seen once; the top ten hold roughly 25%. Sequenced material: T cells from blood (PBMCs), unsorted or a sorted subset (not recorded which), taken before or after yellow fever vaccination (not recorded which). These TCRs come from a female donor who received the yellow fever vaccine.

A note on this clonotype: One end of the junction is discordant with germline, which a read error may explain. The chain carries TRBV7-7 and TRBJ2-5; 10 nucleotides line up with TRBD2. The germline V gene encodes CDR1 SSHAT and CDR2 FNYEAQ (reference sequence). The CDR3 length is 19 residues. The CDR3: CASSLRAPRTSGVLETQYF. As DNA, the CDR3 is TGTGCTAGCAGCTTAAGGGCCCCACGAACTAGCGGGGTTTTGGAGACCCAGTACTTC.

This chain joins TRBV4-1 and TRBJ2-5; weak D call: TRBD1 (5 bases). Germline V gene lookup returns CDR1 MGHRA and CDR2 YSYEKL. V was clipped by 2 bases and J by 2 bases, with 12 bases between them. There are 15 residues in the CDR3. The DNA for the CDR3 is TGCGCCAGCAGCCAATCCATTGGACAACAAGAGACCCAGTACTTC. It yields the protein CASSQSIGQQETQYF.

This chain uses TRBV13 with TRBJ2-7, with TRBD2 matching 8 bases. With 5 bases clipped from V and 0 bases from J, the junction kept 6 bases outside the gene matches. The CDR3 covers 15 residues. Germline V gene sequence: CDR1 PRHDT, CDR2 FYEKMQ (reference sequence). The CDR3 DNA reads TGTGCCAGCAGCACCCTAGCGGGCAGCTCCTACGAGCAGTACTTC. Its protein is CASSTLAGSSYEQYF.

For the CDR3, the DNA is TGTGCCAGTAGTATTGGAGGGACAGCCTCCTATGGCTACACCTTC. Protein product: CASSIGGTASYGYTF. V is TRBV19 and J is TRBJ1-2, with 7 bases that match TRBD1. The CDR3 covers 15 residues. The germline gives CDR1 LNHDA, CDR2 SQIVND (reference sequence). Trimming removed 3 bases from V and 4 bases from J; junction bases left unmatched: 8.

The chain carries TRBV6-5 and TRBJ1-5; D is unresolved. The V gene's germline CDR1 is MNHEY and CDR2 SVGAGI. V dropped 4 bases and J dropped 5 bases, with 9 bases sitting between them. The length of the CDR3 is 13 residues. The CDR3 DNA reads TGTGCCAGCAGTTCGGCCAACTATCAGCCCCAGCATTTT. Translating gives CASSSANYQPQHF.

V usage is TRBV10-3 and J usage is TRBJ1-2; 9 bases map to TRBD1. V was clipped by 4 bases and J by 5 bases; unmatched bases: 2. Germline values: CDR1 ENHRY, CDR2 SYGVKD. This CDR3 has 13 residues. CDR3: CAISVGTGYGYTF. The CDR3 nucleotides are TGTGCCATCAGTGTCGGGACAGGGTATGGCTACACCTTC.

The chain employs TRBV29-1 and TRBJ1-6, with 9 bases lining up with TRBD1. The CDR3 is made up of 14 amino acids. J lost 8 bases, V lost 6 bases, and 8 bases had no gene match. Germline V gene lookup returns CDR1 SQVTM and CDR2 ANQGSEA. In DNA, the CDR3 is TGCAGCGTAAAGACAGGGGGAATCGATTCACCCCTCCACTTT. Translated, it gives CSVKTGGIDSPLHF.

As regards this clonotype: The junction shows a germline mismatch at one end, possibly a read error. The CDR3 DNA sequence: TGTGCTAGCAGCCCCGGACAGGGTATCAATGAGCAGTTCTTC. This sequence encodes CASSPGQGINEQFF. The J gene is TRBJ2-1, the V gene TRBV7-7, with 8 bases aligning to TRBD1. Germline CDR1 reads SSHAT; CDR2 reads FNYEAQ (reference sequence). The CDR3 length is 14 residues.

The chain recombines TRBV4-2 with TRBJ2-6, with a tentative D call TRBD2 (5 bases). V was cut by 4 bases and J by 0 bases, with 13 bases left in between. Germline loops: CDR1 LGHNA, CDR2 YNFKEQ. The CDR3 sequence is 17 residues long. As DNA, the CDR3 is TGTGCCAGCAGCCTCAGCGGAACTAACTCTGGGGCCAACGTCCTGACTTTC. This translates into CASSLSGTNSGANVLTF.

This clonotype was found once. The chain carries TRBV11-1 and TRBJ2-6, with 10 bases identical to TRBD1. V was pared by 4 bases and J by 2 bases, with 8 bases of the junction left unmatched. Germline loops: CDR1 SGHAT, CDR2 FQDESV (reference sequence). The CDR3 sequence is 18 residues long. For the CDR3, the DNA is TGTGCCAGCAGCTCCATCCCGGGACAGGGGACTGGGGCCAACGTCCTGACTTTC. This codes for CASSSIPGQGTGANVLTF.

The gene calls are TRBV10-3 and TRBJ1-5; D not resolved. CDR3 length: 13 amino acids. Trimming left V 0 bases short and J 5 bases short, with 5 bases between. Germline V gene data show CDR1 as ENHRY and CDR2 as SYGVKD. CDR3 bases: TGTGCCATCAGTGAGTCTACTGATCAGCCCCAGCATTTT. This sequence encodes CAISESTDQPQHF.

The rearrangement links TRBV4-3 to TRBJ2-1; D gene unclear. Germline V lookup: CDR1 LGHNA, CDR2 YSLEER. V was pared by 1 base and J by 8 bases, with 18 bases between. The CDR3 contains 16 residues. The CDR3 reads CASSQGVGKTSDEQFF. Written as DNA, the CDR3 is TGCGCCAGCAGCCAAGGGGTGGGTAAAACTTCGGATGAGCAGTTCTTC.

The V and J genes are TRBV6-2 or TRBV6-3 and TRBJ2-2; TRBD2 might be the D (6 bases). V lost 8 bases to trimming and J lost 5 bases, with 9 bases between them. The length of the CDR3 is 12 residues. CDR1 is MNHEY, CDR2 SVGEGT, per germline. For the CDR3, the DNA is TGTGCCAGCGAGGCGGGGACCGGGGAGCTGTTTTTT. Its protein is CASEAGTGELFF.

CDR3 DNA sequence: TGCGCCAGCAGCTTGGGGAGTAGCGGCTCCTACAATGAGCAGTTCTTC. Protein sequence: CASSLGSSGSYNEQFF. This sequence joins TRBV5-1 and TRBJ2-1; D perhaps matches TRBD2 (6 bases). V shed 0 bases and J shed 0 bases, with 10 bases lying between them. CDR3 length: 16 amino acids. The germline V gene encodes CDR1 SGHRS and CDR2 YFSETQ.

This clonotype was picked up one time. V is TRBV11-1 and J is TRBJ2-1, with 8 bases identical to TRBD1. Trimming at V came to 5 bases and at J to 7 bases, leaving 10 bases not matched to a gene. The CDR3 sequence is 15 residues long. Germline V CDR1 and CDR2: SGHAT, FQDESV (reference sequence). CDR3 sequence: CASSTHGQGANEQFF. The CDR3, as DNA: TGTGCCAGCAGCACCCACGGACAGGGAGCGAATGAGCAGTTCTTC.

The genes are TRBV4-1 and TRBJ2-1; D is ambiguous. Trimming left V 3 bases short and J 6 bases short, with 9 bases between. Germline values: CDR1 MGHRA, CDR2 YSYEKL. The CDR3 has 13 amino acids. The CDR3 sequence: CASSHWWGNEQFF. The CDR3 coding sequence is TGCGCCAGCAGCCATTGGTGGGGCAATGAGCAGTTCTTC.

The gene calls are TRBV10-1 and TRBJ1-1; no reliable D call. V shed 2 bases and J shed 0 bases, with 13 bases lying between them. The CDR3 runs 16 residues. Germline CDR1 is WNHNN and CDR2 is SYGVQD (reference sequence). CDR3 region: CASSEGWRALNTEAFF. CDR3 DNA: TGCGCCAGCAGTGAGGGGTGGCGGGCGTTGAACACTGAAGCTTTCTTT.